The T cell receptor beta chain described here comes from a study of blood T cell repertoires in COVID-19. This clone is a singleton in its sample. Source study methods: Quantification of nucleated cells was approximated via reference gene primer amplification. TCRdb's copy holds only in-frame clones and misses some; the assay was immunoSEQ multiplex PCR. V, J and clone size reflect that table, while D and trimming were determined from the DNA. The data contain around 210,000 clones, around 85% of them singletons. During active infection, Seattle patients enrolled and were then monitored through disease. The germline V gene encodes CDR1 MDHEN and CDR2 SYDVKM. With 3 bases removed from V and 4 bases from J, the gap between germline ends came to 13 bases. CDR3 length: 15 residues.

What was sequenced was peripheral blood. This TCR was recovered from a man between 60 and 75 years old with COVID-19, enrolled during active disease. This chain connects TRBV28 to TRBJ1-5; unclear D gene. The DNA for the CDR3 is TGTGCCAGCAGTTTCTTCCGGGGTAAAAATCAGCCCCAGCATTTT. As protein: CASSFFRGKNQPQHF.